The clone carrying this T cell receptor (beta chain) was picked up many times. The junction and the germline gene differ at one end; a read error may be behind it. The record originates from a study of molecular identifiers for immune sequencing clone quantification. TCRdb called the PCR reads again in MiXCR, with one record for every CDR3 protein. The sample lists some 10,000 distinct CDR3 sequences, roughly 19% seen once, with about 2.1% in the top ten. CDR1 and CDR2 from the germline V gene are SEHNR and FQNEAQ (reference sequence). The length of the CDR3 is 15 residues. Using a CD8+CD4-CCR7+CD45RA+ phenotype, naive CD8 T cells were sorted.

The chain employs TRBV7-9 and TRBJ2-2; D uncertain. The source is a human donor in good health. Some libraries in this study had Jurkat cell RNA spiked in. Material: naive CD8+ T cells from blood, with Jurkat cell RNA spiked in. Subset in this sample: FACS-sorted CD8+CD4-CCR7+CD45RA+ naive T cells. CDR3 sequence reads: CASSLVIQNPGELFF. CDR3 nucleotide sequence: TGTGCCAGCAGCTTAGTAATCCAGAACCCCGGGGAGCTGTTTTTT.